The present T cell receptor beta chain was sequenced within a study of blood T cells in healthy people across ages. After removal of 5 bases from V and 6 bases from J, the junction contained 3 bases not matched to a gene. Looked up from germline, CDR1 is DFQATT and CDR2 is SNEGSKA (reference sequence). The CDR3 sequence is 12 residues long. This clonotype was seen a handful of times. Combining a sample-barcoded 5' primer with a J-beta primer mix, a second PCR ran for about 6 to 11 cycles. A single record per CDR3 protein comes from TCRdb applying MiXCR to the 5' RACE reads. Counted here are around 870,000 distinct CDR3 sequences, 29% occurring once; the ten biggest clones make up roughly 17%.

Sample: blood. The clonotype comes from an elderly woman in good health. This chain connects TRBV20-1 to TRBJ2-2, with 7 bases lining up with TRBD2. CDR3 in amino acids: CSARRGAGELFF. The CDR3 DNA sequence: TGCAGTGCTCGCCGGGGGGCCGGGGAGCTGTTTTTT.